The clone carrying this TCR beta chain was seen a handful of times. Its cognate antigen is unknown. This sample is part of a study of T cells after yellow fever vaccination. Whole-study results and caveats: It was the secondary response that reached its peak faster, day 5 versus 15, but it was weaker. Of the clonotypes, a small share occurred in both CD4 and CD8 compartments. The booster response re-showed most primary clones: approximately 95% CD4, approximately 90% CD8.

Making TCR cDNA involved 5'RACE template switching, which added UMIs and a universal primer site. TCRdb itself ran the 5' RACE reads through MiXCR, one entry per CDR3 protein. The sample has some 290,000 distinct CDR3 sequences, roughly 10% seen once. V was pared by 0 bases and J by 8 bases, with 8 bases between. CDR3 length equals 13 residues. CDR1 is MNHNY, CDR2 SVGAGI, per germline (reference sequence). Source: CD4+ T cells sorted from PBMCs, taken 45 days after the yellow fever booster vaccination. J is TRBJ2-1 and V is TRBV6-6; the D is unclear. The receptor's source is a man between 18 and 35 years old who received the YFV17D yellow fever vaccine. Here the CDR3 reads CASSYSMLHEQFF. In DNA form, the CDR3 reads TGTGCCAGCAGTTACTCGATGTTGCATGAGCAGTTCTTC.